A single sample gave rise to the 32 T cell receptor beta chains below, sequenced in a study of shared clonotypes between healthy human individuals. Profiled with immunoSEQ multiplex PCR; TCRdb holds only in-frame clones, not every one. In the table there are some 500,000 clones, almost 97% of which are singletons. Sequencing was carried out using naive CD4+ T cells sorted from blood. Subset of the sample: CD45RA+ positively selected. These receptors came from a woman in her 30s in good health.

Comments on this clone: Different DNA sequences within this sample yield the same CDR3. J is TRBJ2-1 and V is TRBV5-1; 10 bases are shared with TRBD2. In germline, CDR1 is SGHRS, CDR2 YFSETQ. The ends lost 0 bases at V and 8 bases at J; junction bases unmatched: 5. The CDR3 extends over 15 amino acids. The CDR3 sequence is CASSLGLAGVYEQFF. The CDR3 DNA reads TGCGCCAGCAGCTTGGGGCTAGCGGGAGTTTATGAGCAGTTCTTC.

The chain carries TRBV5-5 and TRBJ1-4; the D is unclear. This CDR3 region has 13 residues. Trimming left V 5 bases short and J 0 bases short, with 5 bases between. CDR1 is SGHKS, CDR2 YYEKEE, per germline (reference sequence). DNA for the CDR3: TGTGCCAGCAGTCTTACAACTAATGAAAAACTGTTTTTT. Amino acids: CASSLTTNEKLFF.

V is TRBV11-3 and J is TRBJ2-7, with D hard to call. This CDR3 comprises 14 residues. The germline gives CDR1 SGHNT, CDR2 YENEEA. V lost 5 bases to trimming and J lost 7 bases, with 18 bases between them. The DNA for the CDR3 is TGTGCCAGCAGCATCACGGACGGACGGGCTGAGCAGTACTTC. This codes for CASSITDGRAEQYF.

Concerning this clone itself: This specimen includes other DNA sequences encoding the same CDR3. The chain uses TRBV5-1 and TRBJ2-7; TRBD1 is a possible D gene (6 bases). Looked up from germline, CDR1 is SGHRS and CDR2 is YFSETQ. The CDR3 has 12 amino acids. Trimming took 4 bases from V and 4 from J, leaving 9 bases between them. CDR3 bases: TGCGCCAGCAGCCTACAGGGTTACGAGCAGTACTTC. Protein product: CASSLQGYEQYF.

The chain joins TRBV4-1 to TRBJ2-7; tentative D call: TRBD2 (5 bases). This CDR3 has 14 residues. Trimming shortened V by 3 bases and J by 4 bases, and 13 bases separated the two germline ends. CDR1 is MGHRA and CDR2 is YSYEKL in the germline V gene. DNA of the CDR3: TGCGCCAGCAGCCAGAGGGAAGGCAGTTACGAGCAGTACTTC. This gives the protein CASSQREGSYEQYF.

This clone was observed a single time. J is TRBJ2-3 and V is TRBV25-1; D perhaps matches TRBD2 (6 bases). V lost 4 bases, J lost 4 bases, and 21 bases lay in between. The germline gives CDR1 MGHDK, CDR2 SYGVNS. This CDR3 is 17 amino acids long. The CDR3 bases are TGTGCCAGCAGTGCTGGTTTGGGGGGACGATTCTCAGATACGCAGTATTTT. It is translated as CASSAGLGGRFSDTQYF. The whole variable domain, remainder taken from reference TRBV25-1 and TRBJ2-3, is EADIYQTPRYLVIGTGKKITLECSQTMGHDKMYWYQQDPGMELHLIHYSYGVNSTEKGDLSSESTVSRIRTEHFPLTLESARPSHTSQYLCASSAGLGGRFSDTQYFGPGTRLTVL.

This clone was observed once. V and J are TRBV5-8 and TRBJ1-4; possible D gene TRBD1, 6 bases. V was shortened by 5 bases and J by 5 bases, with 13 bases between the two germline ends. This CDR3 comprises 14 residues. Germline CDR1 is SGHTS and CDR2 is YDEGEE. CDR3 in amino acids: CASRPGHRNEKLFF. The CDR3 nucleotides read TGTGCCAGCAGGCCGGGACACCGAAATGAAAAACTGTTTTTT.

The rearrangement joins TRBV19 to TRBJ2-7, with D perhaps TRBD1 or TRBD2 (5 bases each). Germline loops: CDR1 LNHDA, CDR2 SQIVND (reference sequence). V lost 3 bases and J 2 bases, leaving 11 bases between the germline ends. The CDR3 consists of 14 residues. The CDR3, as DNA: TGTGCCAGTAGTATCGGACCGGGGCCCTACGAGCAGTACTTC. It codes for CASSIGPGPYEQYF.

The chain couples TRBV6-5 to TRBJ2-3; TRBD1 agrees at 9 bases. The CDR3 is 15 residues long. Germline CDR1 reads MNHEY; CDR2 reads SVGAGI. V lost 6 bases, J lost 6 bases, and 10 bases stayed unmatched. The CDR3 bases are TGTGCCAGCAGCAGAACCGGGACAGGGATGGATACGCAGTATTTT. Amino acid sequence: CASSRTGTGMDTQYF.

This clone occurred once. The chain recombines TRBV5-6 with TRBJ1-3; the D is unclear. Germline V gene lookup returns CDR1 SGHDT and CDR2 YYEEEE. This CDR3 is built from 17 residues. Trimming took off 4 bases at V and 0 bases at J, with 17 bases between the two ends. CDR3 coding DNA: TGTGCCAGCAGCGCGCGCCTGCGACCGCACTCTGGAAACACCATATATTTT. Its protein product is CASSARLRPHSGNTIYF.

V gene TRBV6-5 combines with J gene TRBJ1-1, with unresolved D. The CDR3 loop spans 14 amino acids. Germline V gene sequence: CDR1 MNHEY, CDR2 SVGAGI. V was clipped by 0 bases and J by 4 bases, with 9 bases between them. The CDR3 reads CASSYSNEGTEAFF. In nucleotides, the CDR3 is TGTGCCAGCAGTTACTCGAACGAGGGCACTGAAGCTTTCTTT.

The chain is built from TRBV5-4 and TRBJ2-5; 10 nucleotides agree with TRBD2. Germline V gene data show CDR1 as SGHNT and CDR2 as YYREEE (reference sequence). The CDR3 covers 15 residues. V dropped 1 base and J dropped 5; count of bases not matched to a gene: 5. The CDR3 protein is CASSLTSGIWETQYF. Here the CDR3 DNA reads TGTGCCAGCAGCTTGACTAGCGGGATCTGGGAGACCCAGTACTTC.

This clone was observed a few times. The V and J genes are TRBV30 and TRBJ1-5; no reliable D call. Germline CDR1 is GTSNPN and CDR2 is SVGIG (reference sequence). V lost 3 bases to trimming and J lost 1 base, with 10 bases between them. The CDR3 covers 14 residues. The CDR3 sequence is CAWSEGNSNQPQHF. The CDR3 DNA is TGTGCCTGGAGCGAGGGAAACAGCAATCAGCCCCAGCATTTT.

This chain connects TRBV5-4 to TRBJ2-7, with 7 positions matching TRBD2. This CDR3 is built from 16 residues. Germline lookup yields CDR1 SGHNT and CDR2 YYREEE (reference sequence). The V and J ends lost 0 bases and 1 base, in that order; junction bases with no gene match: 7. CDR3 coding DNA: TGTGCCAGCAGCTTGGATTTTGGACTAGGTTCCTACGAGCAGTACTTC. It encodes CASSLDFGLGSYEQYF.

On this clone itself: The junction departs from the called germline gene at one end, perhaps through a read error. This chain connects TRBV2 to TRBJ1-1, with D perhaps TRBD1 (5 bases). Germline CDR1 and CDR2: SNHLY and FYNNEI. The CDR3 runs to 13 residues. The CDR3 spells CASSEARDRTVVF. In DNA form, the CDR3 reads TGTGCCAGCAGTGAAGCTCGGGACCGGACGGTAGTCTTT.

The rearrangement uses TRBV27 and TRBJ2-7; D is unclear. V lost 3 bases to trimming and J lost 6 bases, with 12 bases between them. In germline, CDR1 is MNHEY, CDR2 SMNVEV (reference sequence). The CDR3 has 13 residues. CDR3 loop: CASSFSTPGEQYF. The CDR3, as DNA: TGTGCCAGCAGTTTTTCGACCCCGGGCGAGCAGTACTTC.

The chain links TRBV28 to TRBJ2-7, with D tentatively TRBD1 or TRBD2 (5 bases each). The CDR3 sequence is 14 residues long. Trimming stripped 2 bases from V and 2 bases from J, with 10 bases between. In germline, CDR1 is MDHEN, CDR2 SYDVKM. CDR3: CASSLRDGAYEQYF. The CDR3 nucleotides are TGTGCCAGCAGTTTAAGGGACGGAGCCTACGAGCAGTACTTC.

The V and J genes are TRBV14 and TRBJ2-7; no clear D. Germline CDR1 reads SGHDN; CDR2 reads FVKESK. This CDR3 contains 14 residues. V dropped 0 bases and J dropped 5 bases, with 11 bases sitting between them. The CDR3, as DNA: TGTGCCAGCAGCCAAGATAGGCTACTGGACGAGCAGTACTTC. Protein sequence: CASSQDRLLDEQYF.

The gene calls are TRBV4-2 and TRBJ2-5, with 7 bases aligning to TRBD1. The trim removed 11 bases at V and 4 bases at J, leaving 13 bases unmatched. The germline V gene encodes CDR1 LGHNA and CDR2 YNFKEQ. This CDR3 has 14 amino acids. The CDR3 DNA reads TGTGCCGCCTCGGGCCAGGGGGTAGGAGAGACCCAGTACTTC. Translating it yields CAASGQGVGETQYF.

J is TRBJ1-1 and V is TRBV2, with D possibly matching TRBD1 (5 bases). The CDR3 is 16 amino acids. Trimming took 5 bases from V and 5 from J, leaving 21 bases between them. CDR1 is SNHLY, CDR2 FYNNEI, per germline. The CDR3 protein is CASSFQGSYAATEAFF. The CDR3 nucleotides read TGTGCCAGCAGTTTCCAGGGAAGTTATGCGGCGACTGAAGCTTTCTTT.

The chain carries TRBV19 and TRBJ2-5; 7 positions agree with TRBD1. The junction had 6 bases not matched to a gene; V was cut back by 10 bases and J by 4 bases. Per the germline V gene, CDR1 is LNHDA and CDR2 is SQIVND (reference sequence). CDR3 length equals 12 residues. The CDR3 nucleotides are TGTGCCACCTCGACAGGGAGAGAGACCCAGTACTTC. Translated, it gives CATSTGRETQYF.

As concerns this clone: Within the sample, other DNA sequences also encode this same CDR3. The rearrangement links TRBV10-3 to TRBJ1-1; D is uncertain. Germline V gives CDR1 ENHRY, CDR2 SYGVKD. Trimming took 0 bases from V and 0 from J, leaving 8 bases between them. The CDR3 sequence is 15 residues long. The CDR3 sequence is CAISESEVMNTEAFF. CDR3 DNA: TGTGCCATCAGTGAGTCGGAAGTTATGAACACTGAAGCTTTCTTT.

V is TRBV2 and J is TRBJ1-6; no clear D. This CDR3 contains 13 residues. V was shortened by 11 bases and J by 2 bases, with 10 bases between the two germline ends. Germline CDR1 reads SNHLY; CDR2 reads FYNNEI. In nucleotides, the CDR3 is TGTGCCGGAAGGTCGGCCTATAATTCACCCCTCCACTTT. It translates to CAGRSAYNSPLHF.

The CDR3: CASSYLNMAQGVPHYEQYF. CDR3 nucleotides: TGTGCCAGCAGCTACCTTAATATGGCCCAGGGGGTCCCTCACTACGAGCAGTACTTC. This chain uses TRBV11-2 with TRBJ2-7; 7 bases are a match to TRBD1. Germline V CDR1 and CDR2: SGHAT, FQNNGV. The junction had 21 bases not matched to a gene; V was cut back by 4 bases and J by 3 bases. There are 19 residues in the CDR3.

This clone showed up just once. This chain links TRBV2 with TRBJ2-1; TRBD2 aligns across 8 bases. CDR1 SNHLY and CDR2 FYNNEI come from the germline V gene. The CDR3 has 15 residues. The V segment lost 2 bases and the J segment 8 bases; nucleotides outside the gene matches: 8. CDR3 sequence reads: CASSERPGGPDEQFF. The DNA of the CDR3 is TGTGCCAGCAGTGAACGGCCGGGAGGGCCAGATGAGCAGTTCTTC.

The chain recombines TRBV5-4 with TRBJ2-7; the match to TRBD1 covers 8 bases. The germline V gene has CDR1 SGHNT and CDR2 YYREEE (reference sequence). This CDR3 is built from 16 residues. Unmatched junction bases numbered 10, after V lost 4 bases and J lost 1 base. Here the CDR3 reads CASSPWATGDSYEQYF. CDR3 sequence (DNA): TGTGCCAGCAGCCCCTGGGCGACAGGGGATTCCTACGAGCAGTACTTC.

The J gene is TRBJ2-7, the V gene TRBV5-1; TRBD1 matches at 7 bases. V lost 1 base, J lost 5 bases, and 3 bases stayed unmatched. This CDR3 spans 13 amino acids. Germline V gene lookup returns CDR1 SGHRS and CDR2 YFSETQ. The CDR3 spells CASSLRGPDEQYF. CDR3 DNA: TGCGCCAGCAGCTTGAGGGGGCCCGACGAGCAGTACTTC.

This clone was observed a single time. The chain has TRBV7-2 and TRBJ2-7; the D gene is possibly TRBD1 (6 bases). V lost 5 bases, J lost 3 bases, and 20 bases lay in between. The CDR3 runs 16 residues. Germline V CDR1 and CDR2: SGHTA, FQGNSA. The CDR3 DNA reads as TGTGCCAGCAGCCTTGCCGGGACAACCGACCTCTACGAGCAGTACTTC. Its translation: CASSLAGTTDLYEQYF. Full variable domain (outside the CDR3, taken from reference TRBV7-2 and TRBJ2-7): GAGVSQSPSNKVTEKGKDVELRCDPISGHTALYWYRQSLGQGLEFLIYFQGNSAPDKSGLPSDRFSAERTGGSVSTLTIQRTQQEDSAVYLCASSLAGTTDLYEQYFGPGTRLTVT.

J is TRBJ2-1 and V is TRBV9; D is ambiguous. Germline CDR1 reads SGDLS; CDR2 reads YYNGEE. The germline V and J ends were trimmed by 3 bases and 4 bases, with 14 bases remaining between them. CDR3 size: 15 residues. In DNA, the CDR3 is TGTGCCAGCAGCGATGGCCCCGGGTCTTACAATGAGCAGTTCTTC. It translates to CASSDGPGSYNEQFF.

In its sample, this clone was seen once. The chain is built from TRBV6-4 and TRBJ2-2, with 7 bases lining up with TRBD2. Germline CDR1 MRHNA, CDR2 SNTAGT. After removal of 3 bases from V and 2 bases from J, the junction contained 3 bases not matched to a gene. The CDR3 loop spans 15 amino acids. DNA for the CDR3: TGTGCCAGCAGTGATCGAGCGGGAAACACCGGGGAGCTGTTTTTT. Encoded protein: CASSDRAGNTGELFF.

The gene calls are TRBV5-6 and TRBJ2-7; 8 nucleotides line up with TRBD1. CDR1 is SGHDT, CDR2 YYEEEE, per germline. Unmatched junction bases numbered 7, after V lost 4 bases and J lost 7 bases. This CDR3 region has 13 residues. The chain's CDR3 is CASSRGQGEEQYF. As DNA, the CDR3 is TGTGCCAGCAGCCGAGGACAGGGCGAAGAGCAGTACTTC.

This clone was recorded once. V and J are TRBV4-1 and TRBJ1-5; D is unclear. From germline, CDR1 is MGHRA and CDR2 YSYEKL. The V gene lost 1 base and the J gene lost 3 bases, with 7 bases spanning the gap. The CDR3 is 14 residues long. For the CDR3, the DNA is TGCGCCAGCAGCCAAGGGAGAGCCAATCAGCCCCAGCATTTT. Residues: CASSQGRANQPQHF.